These 18 T cell receptor beta chains share one sample of origin, sequenced in a study of cytomegalovirus exposure and HLA in healthy donors. Sequencing was performed with immunoSEQ multiplex PCR; in TCRdb, only in-frame clones are kept and a portion is missing. The data contain under 150,000 clones, approximately 87% of them seen just once; the ten biggest clones take up more than 5%. The sequencing input was PBMCs. The source is a woman aged 18-29 years in good health and CMV-seropositive.

The CDR3 spells CSVDMGRGGGYTF. DNA of the CDR3: TGCAGCGTTGACATGGGGAGGGGGGGAGGCTACACCTTC. This chain joins TRBV29-1 and TRBJ1-2; D perhaps matches TRBD1 (6 bases). The germline V gene encodes CDR1 SQVTM and CDR2 ANQGSEA. Deletions cut 3 bases from V and 8 bases from J, with 16 bases between. The CDR3 covers 13 residues. Full variable domain (outside the CDR3, taken from reference TRBV29-1 and TRBJ1-2): SAVISQKPSRDICQRGTSLTIQCQVDSQVTMMFWYRQQPGQSLTLIATANQGSEATYESGFVIDKFPISRPNLTFSTLTVSNMSPEDSSIYLCSVDMGRGGGYTFGSGTRLTVV.

The chain employs TRBV2 and TRBJ1-2, with D tentatively TRBD1 (6 bases). The CDR3 is 16 residues long. From germline, CDR1 is SNHLY and CDR2 FYNNEI. Between the trimmed V and J ends, which lost 5 bases and 7 bases, there was a span of 23 bases. The CDR3 region is CASSLGGRRSTSGYTF. The CDR3, as DNA: TGTGCCAGCAGTCTCGGGGGGCGTAGATCTACTAGTGGCTACACCTTC.

The V gene is TRBV2, the J gene TRBJ1-1; D unresolved. The CDR3 length is 11 residues. Trimming pared 5 bases from V and 5 bases from J, leaving 6 bases between. CDR1 is SNHLY and CDR2 is FYNNEI in the germline V gene. The CDR3 DNA is TGTGCCAGCAGTAGGAGGACTGAAGCTTTCTTT. It is translated as CASSRRTEAFF.

This chain connects TRBV7-9 to TRBJ2-1, with D perhaps matching TRBD2 (5 bases). This CDR3 is 12 amino acids long. Trimming pared 5 bases from V and 10 bases from J, leaving 12 bases between. Germline V CDR1 and CDR2: SEHNR, FQNEAQ (reference sequence). CDR3 nucleotides: TGTGCCAGCAGCCCGCCCGGGATGGAGCAGTTCTTC. Its translation: CASSPPGMEQFF.

CDR3 protein: CASSLGTGRDQPQHF. The CDR3 DNA follows: TGTGCCAGCAGCTTAGGAACAGGGAGGGATCAGCCCCAGCATTTT. The chain joins TRBV7-9 to TRBJ1-5; D is possibly TRBD1 (6 bases). The CDR3 length is 15 residues. V was trimmed by 1 base and J by 5 bases, leaving 12 bases between them. Germline assignment: CDR1 SEHNR and CDR2 FQNEAQ (reference sequence). The whole variable domain, filled in from reference TRBV7-9 and TRBJ1-5, reads DTGVSQNPRHKITKRGQNVTFRCDPISEHNRLYWYRQTLGQGPEFLTYFQNEAQLEKSRLLSDRFSAERPKGSFSTLEIQRTEQGDSAMYLCASSLGTGRDQPQHFGDGTRLSIL.

J is TRBJ2-7 and V is TRBV5-1, with 11 positions matching TRBD2. Trimming removed 4 bases from V and 0 bases from J; junction bases left unmatched: 9. There are 17 residues in the CDR3. The germline V gene encodes CDR1 SGHRS and CDR2 YFSETQ. CDR3 nucleotides: TGCGCCAGCAGCAAAAGGACTAGCGGGTCCAACTCCTACGAGCAGTACTTC. Protein product: CASSKRTSGSNSYEQYF.

The chain combines TRBV9 with TRBJ2-1; 9 bases match TRBD1. The V segment lost 2 bases and the J segment 5 bases; nucleotides outside the gene matches: 5. CDR1 SGDLS and CDR2 YYNGEE come from the germline V gene. CDR3 length: 15 residues. For the CDR3, the DNA is TGTGCCAGCAGCGTGGGACAGGGTCTCGACAATGAGCAGTTCTTC. Translated: CASSVGQGLDNEQFF.

The genes are TRBV4-1 and TRBJ2-1; TRBD2 aligns across 7 bases. This CDR3 spans 16 amino acids. Germline trimming cut 4 bases from V and 4 bases from J; bases unmatched to any gene: 10. Germline CDR1 is MGHRA and CDR2 is YSYEKL. As DNA, the CDR3 is TGCGCCAGCAGCCTTTCGGCGGGAGCCCTATACAATGAGCAGTTCTTC. It codes for CASSLSAGALYNEQFF.

The rearrangement uses TRBV6-6 and TRBJ1-1, with 7 nucleotides matching TRBD1. J lost 6 bases, V lost 3 bases, and 10 bases had no gene match. The CDR3 covers 15 residues. The V gene's germline CDR1 is MNHNY and CDR2 SVGAGI (reference sequence). The CDR3 is CASSYSQGGRAEAFF. The CDR3 DNA is TGTGCCAGCAGTTATTCCCAGGGGGGTCGGGCTGAAGCTTTCTTT.

This chain joins TRBV7-9 and TRBJ2-7, with D possibly being TRBD1 (8 bases). Trimming pared 5 bases from V and 2 bases from J, leaving 16 bases between. The germline V gene encodes CDR1 SEHNR and CDR2 FQNEAQ (reference sequence). This CDR3 has 15 residues. This chain's CDR3 is CASSKGQGGTYEQYF. CDR3 bases: TGTGCCAGCAGCAAAGGACAGGGAGGGACCTACGAGCAGTACTTC. The whole variable domain, remainder taken from reference TRBV7-9 and TRBJ2-7, is DTGVSQNPRHKITKRGQNVTFRCDPISEHNRLYWYRQTLGQGPEFLTYFQNEAQLEKSRLLSDRFSAERPKGSFSTLEIQRTEQGDSAMYLCASSKGQGGTYEQYFGPGTRLTVT.

CDR3 loop: CASSIDQTSGVYEQYF. The DNA of the CDR3 is TGTGCCAGTAGTATAGACCAGACTAGCGGGGTGTACGAGCAGTACTTC. J is TRBJ2-7 and V is TRBV19, with TRBD2 identical over 11 bases. This CDR3 has 16 residues. Trimming cost V 0 bases and J 4 bases; bases outside gene matches: 5. Germline V gives CDR1 LNHDA, CDR2 SQIVND (reference sequence).

This chain uses TRBV10-2 with TRBJ1-3; 7 bases are a match to TRBD1. V gave up 0 bases and J gave up 3 bases; unmatched junction bases: 2. The CDR3 consists of 15 residues. CDR1 WSHSY and CDR2 SAAADI come from the germline V gene. The CDR3 DNA follows: TGCGCCAGCAGTGAGTCAGGGGGCAGTGGAAACACCATATATTTT. Residues: CASSESGGSGNTIYF.

Only one count was recorded for this clone. The V gene is TRBV7-9, the J gene TRBJ1-1; D may be TRBD1 (6 bases). This CDR3 is 12 amino acids long. The germline gives CDR1 SEHNR, CDR2 FQNEAQ (reference sequence). Trimming pared 4 bases from V and 6 bases from J, leaving 9 bases between. The chain's CDR3 is CASSSRTAEAFF. The CDR3 DNA sequence: TGTGCCAGCAGCTCACGGACAGCTGAAGCTTTCTTT.

This chain connects TRBV2 to TRBJ2-2; TRBD1 aligns across 9 bases. In germline, CDR1 is SNHLY, CDR2 FYNNEI. The junction had 10 bases not matched to a gene; V was cut back by 4 bases and J by 7 bases. The CDR3 runs 16 residues. CDR3 amino acids: CASSASPGQGNGELFF. The CDR3 DNA sequence: TGTGCCAGCAGTGCATCACCGGGACAGGGTAACGGGGAGCTGTTTTTT.

The chain combines TRBV29-1 with TRBJ2-5; the match to TRBD2 covers 8 bases. This CDR3 has 16 residues. In germline, CDR1 is SQVTM, CDR2 ANQGSEA. After removal of 6 bases from V and 1 base from J, the junction contained 13 bases not matched to a gene. DNA of the CDR3: TGCAGCGTAACCCCGGGACTAGACATTTTCCAAGAGACCCAGTACTTC. Encoded protein: CSVTPGLDIFQETQYF.

This sequence joins TRBV9 and TRBJ2-6; 7 bases fit TRBD2. J was trimmed by 4 bases and V by 1 base; bases with no gene match: 14. The CDR3 spans 19 residues. CDR1 and CDR2 (germline): SGDLS, YYNGEE. CDR3 sequence reads: CASSVKERSRAGGANVLTF. The CDR3 region has the DNA TGTGCCAGCAGCGTAAAGGAACGGTCGAGAGCGGGAGGGGCCAACGTCCTGACTTTC.

The chain joins TRBV7-3 to TRBJ2-3, with D perhaps TRBD2 (6 bases). Germline CDR1 reads SGHTA; CDR2 reads FQGTGA. The CDR3 contains 16 residues. The V end was cut by 0 bases, the J end by 1 base, with 11 bases between. The CDR3 DNA reads TGTGCCAGCAGCTTAACGGGGCGGGGTGGCACAGATACGCAGTATTTT. It yields the protein CASSLTGRGGTDTQYF.

This chain uses TRBV5-1 with TRBJ1-6, with D possibly matching TRBD1 (5 bases). V was shortened by 0 bases and J by 5 bases, with 12 bases between the two germline ends. The CDR3 runs 16 residues. CDR1 is SGHRS, CDR2 YFSETQ, per germline. CDR3 nucleotide sequence: TGCGCCAGCAGCTTGGATGGGGGGAGGAATAATTCACCCCTCCACTTT. It yields the protein CASSLDGGRNNSPLHF. The whole variable domain, filled in from reference TRBV5-1 and TRBJ1-6, reads KAGVTQTPRYLIKTRGQQVTLSCSPISGHRSVSWYQQTPGQGLQFLFEYFSETQRNKGNFPGRFSGRQFSNSRSEMNVSTLELGDSALYLCASSLDGGRNNSPLHFGNGTRLTVT.